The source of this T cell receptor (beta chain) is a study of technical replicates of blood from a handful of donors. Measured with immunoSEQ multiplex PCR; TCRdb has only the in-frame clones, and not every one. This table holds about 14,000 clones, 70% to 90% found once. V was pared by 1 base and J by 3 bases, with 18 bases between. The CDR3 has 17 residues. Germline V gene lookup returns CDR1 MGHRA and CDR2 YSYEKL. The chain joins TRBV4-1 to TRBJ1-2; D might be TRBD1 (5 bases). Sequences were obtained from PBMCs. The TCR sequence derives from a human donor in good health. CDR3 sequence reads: CASSQAATGPEHYGYTF. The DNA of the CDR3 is TGCGCCAGCAGCCAAGCTGCTACAGGCCCGGAGCACTATGGCTACACCTTC.